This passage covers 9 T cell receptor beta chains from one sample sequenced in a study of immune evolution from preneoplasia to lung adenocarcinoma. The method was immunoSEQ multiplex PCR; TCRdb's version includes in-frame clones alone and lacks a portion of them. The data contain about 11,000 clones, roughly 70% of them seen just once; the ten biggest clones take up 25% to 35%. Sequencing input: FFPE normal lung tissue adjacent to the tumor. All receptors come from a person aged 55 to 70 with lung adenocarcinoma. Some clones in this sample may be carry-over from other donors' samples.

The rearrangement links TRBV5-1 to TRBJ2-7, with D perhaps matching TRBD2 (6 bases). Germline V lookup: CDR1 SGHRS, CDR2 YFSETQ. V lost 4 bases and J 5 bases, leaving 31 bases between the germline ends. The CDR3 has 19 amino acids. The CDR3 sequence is CASSARPVITSTVRDEQYF. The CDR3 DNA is TGCGCCAGCAGCGCTCGGCCCGTGATAACTAGCACTGTGAGGGACGAGCAGTACTTC.

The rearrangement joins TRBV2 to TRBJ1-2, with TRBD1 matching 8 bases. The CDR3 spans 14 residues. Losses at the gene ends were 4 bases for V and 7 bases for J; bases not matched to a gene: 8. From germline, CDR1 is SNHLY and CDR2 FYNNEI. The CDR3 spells CASSGGQGNFGYTF. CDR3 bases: TGTGCCAGCAGTGGCGGACAGGGAAATTTTGGCTACACCTTC.

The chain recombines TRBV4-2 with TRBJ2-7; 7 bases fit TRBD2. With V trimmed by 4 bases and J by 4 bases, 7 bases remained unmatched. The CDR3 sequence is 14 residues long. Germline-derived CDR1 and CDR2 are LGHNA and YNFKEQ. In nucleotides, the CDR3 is TGTGCCAGCAGCCCCGGACTAGTGCAATACGAGCAGTACTTC. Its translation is CASSPGLVQYEQYF.

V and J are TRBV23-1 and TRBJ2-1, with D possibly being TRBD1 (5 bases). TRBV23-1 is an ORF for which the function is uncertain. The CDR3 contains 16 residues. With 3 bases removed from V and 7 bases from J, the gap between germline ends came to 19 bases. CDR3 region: CASSQFDRTLGNEQFF. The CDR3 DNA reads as TGCGCCAGCAGTCAGTTCGACAGAACCTTGGGGAATGAGCAGTTCTTC.

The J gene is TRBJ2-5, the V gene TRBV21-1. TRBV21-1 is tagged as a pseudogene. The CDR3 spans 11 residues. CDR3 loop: CASTSTSPQYF. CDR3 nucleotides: TGTGCCAGCACCTCTACCAGCCCCCAGTACTTC.

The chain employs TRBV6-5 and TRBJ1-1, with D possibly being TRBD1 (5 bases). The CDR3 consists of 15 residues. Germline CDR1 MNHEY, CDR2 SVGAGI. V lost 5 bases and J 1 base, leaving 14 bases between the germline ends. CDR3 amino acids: CASSIRTFRNTEAFF. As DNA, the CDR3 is TGTGCCAGCAGTATCCGGACATTCCGGAACACTGAAGCTTTCTTT.

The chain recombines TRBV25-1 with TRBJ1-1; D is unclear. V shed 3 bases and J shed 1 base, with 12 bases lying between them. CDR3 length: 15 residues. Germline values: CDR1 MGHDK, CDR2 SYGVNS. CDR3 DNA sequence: TGTGCCAGCAGTGACGTGCGGAAGGGGAACACTGAAGCTTTCTTT. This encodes CASSDVRKGNTEAFF.

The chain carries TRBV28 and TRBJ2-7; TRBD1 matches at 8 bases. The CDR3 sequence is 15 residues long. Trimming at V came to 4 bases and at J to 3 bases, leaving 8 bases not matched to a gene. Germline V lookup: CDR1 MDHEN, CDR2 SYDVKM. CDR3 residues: CASSWGGGQGYEQYF. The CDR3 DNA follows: TGTGCCAGCAGTTGGGGTGGAGGACAGGGCTACGAGCAGTACTTC.

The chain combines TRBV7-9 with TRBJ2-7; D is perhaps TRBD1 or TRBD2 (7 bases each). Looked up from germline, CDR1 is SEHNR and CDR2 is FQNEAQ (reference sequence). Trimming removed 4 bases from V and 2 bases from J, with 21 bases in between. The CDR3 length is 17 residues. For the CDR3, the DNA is TGTGCCAGCAGCTCCCGCGGGGGCAGGGGGTACGCCTACGAGCAGTACTTC. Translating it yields CASSSRGGRGYAYEQYF.